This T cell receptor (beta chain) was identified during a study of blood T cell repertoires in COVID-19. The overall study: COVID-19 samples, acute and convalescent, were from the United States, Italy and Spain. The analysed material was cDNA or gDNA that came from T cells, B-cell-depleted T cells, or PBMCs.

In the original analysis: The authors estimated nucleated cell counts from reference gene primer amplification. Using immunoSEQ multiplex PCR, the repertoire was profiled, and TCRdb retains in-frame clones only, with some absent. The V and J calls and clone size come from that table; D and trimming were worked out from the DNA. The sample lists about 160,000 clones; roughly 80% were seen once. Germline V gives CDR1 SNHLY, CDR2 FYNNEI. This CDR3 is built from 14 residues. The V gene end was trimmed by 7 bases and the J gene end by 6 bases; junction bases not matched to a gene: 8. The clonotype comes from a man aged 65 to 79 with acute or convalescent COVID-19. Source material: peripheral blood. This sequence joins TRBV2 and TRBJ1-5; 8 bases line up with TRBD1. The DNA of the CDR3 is TGTGCCAGCAATGGGCAGGGGGCTTTTCAGCCCCAGCATTTT. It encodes CASNGQGAFQPQHF. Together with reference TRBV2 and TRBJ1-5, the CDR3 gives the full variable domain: EPEVTQTPSHQVTQMGQEVILRCVPISNHLYFYWYRQILGQKVEFLVSFYNNEISEKSEIFDDQFSVERPDGSNFTLKIRSTKLEDSAMYFCASNGQGAFQPQHFGDGTRLSIL.